This T cell receptor beta chain emerged from a study of cytomegalovirus exposure and HLA in healthy donors. In the study overall: An analysis done earlier identified more than 90 million unique TCR beta sequences from 200 million or so T cells. Regarding the study as a whole: Most sequenced TCRs were rare (though some public TCRs occurred in many donors).

The PCR used 60 Vbeta and 13 Jbeta primers. Sequencing used immunoSEQ multiplex PCR; TCRdb keeps in-frame clones, though not all of them. The repertoire holds 120,000 to 150,000 clones, 60% to 85% seen once, with roughly 3% in the top ten. In regard to this clone: As yet, its antigen is unknown.

Germline loops: CDR1 LNHDA, CDR2 SQIVND (reference sequence). The CDR3 contains 17 residues. V shed 4 bases, J shed 5 bases, and the junction held 13 bases outside the gene matches. The sample taken for sequencing was PBMCs. The chain has TRBV19 and TRBJ1-5; 8 nucleotides match TRBD1. This receptor was obtained from a male donor in good health and CMV-seronegative. For the CDR3, the DNA is TGTGCCAGTAGTAAATTCAGTGGGGCAGGGGGCTATCAGCCCCAGCATTTT. Encoded protein: CASSKFSGAGGYQPQHF.